The 3 T cell receptor beta chains listed next were all sequenced from one sample in a study of vaccination and CD4 T cells after COVID-19 (dated by TCRdb to between 2020 and 2023). Which antigens these TCRs recognize remains unknown. The protocol used for the library was PCR. The sequencing machine was an Illumina iSeq 100. TCR sequencing of DNA from cultured CD4+ T cells used the Oncomine TCR Beta short-read assay at the Johns Hopkins FTIC core. TCRdb redid the processing of the public reads, applying fastp at Q25 and MiXCR, and retained in-frame beta chains. Merged by CDR3 protein, the rows form single entries marked with the most common genes and DNA. This sample is represented by thousands of distinct CDR3 sequences; around 20% of them were singletons. Under 45% of the sample is held by the ten biggest clonotypes. In the paper's terms, the treatment or condition label means: approximately nine-day PBMC culture with coronavirus spike peptide pools or control peptides (ViraFEST assay).

The sequencing input was CD4+ T cells from blood, cultured in vitro. The receptor source for this set is a human donor who had recovered from COVID-19.

In its sample, this clonotype was seen a few times. V usage is TRBV20-1 and J usage is TRBJ2-2; TRBD2 aligns across 8 bases. V shed 4 bases and J 0 bases; nucleotides not matched to a gene: 4. The CDR3 has 15 residues. Germline assignment: CDR1 DFQATT and CDR2 SNEGSKA (reference sequence). This CDR3 reads CSATIAGTNTGELFF. The CDR3 DNA reads as TGCAGTGCTACCATAGCGGGGACGAACACCGGGGAGCTGTTTTTT.

By its share, this clonotype is medium-sized. V is TRBV6-1 and J is TRBJ1-5; D gene uncertain. Germline V lookup: CDR1 MNHNS, CDR2 SASEGT. This CDR3 spans 14 amino acids. V lost 10 bases to trimming and J lost 2 bases, with 15 bases between them. This CDR3 reads CAIRPFEGNQPQHF. The CDR3 DNA reads as TGTGCCATTAGGCCGTTTGAAGGCAATCAGCCCCAGCATTTT.

This rearrangement joins TRBV12-3 or TRBV12-4 to TRBJ1-2; maybe TRBD1 (5 bases). V was shortened by 6 bases and J by 4 bases, with 15 bases between the two germline ends. The CDR3 totals 14 residues. The CDR3 DNA follows: TGTGCCAGCAGACGTGAGTCCGGGGCCTATGGCTACACCTTC. Protein sequence: CASRRESGAYGYTF.